These 6 T cell receptor beta chains share one sample of origin, sequenced in a study of response to subunit inactivated influenza vaccine. TCRdb itself ran the RT-PCR reads through MiXCR, one entry per CDR3 protein. Here the sample spans hundreds of thousands of distinct CDR3 sequences, 12% to 15% being singletons. Sequenced here: PBMCs from blood, sampled 14 days before vaccination. The receptor set was obtained from a man aged 50 to 60 who received an inactivated influenza vaccine.

This clonotype appeared a few times. The DNA of the CDR3 is TGTGCCAGCAGCCCTGACAGGGTAGTCCACGAGCAGTACTTC. This codes for CASSPDRVVHEQYF. The V and J genes are TRBV28 and TRBJ2-7; 7 nucleotides agree with TRBD1. The V gene end was trimmed by 6 bases and the J gene end by 5 bases; junction bases not matched to a gene: 10. From germline, CDR1 is MDHEN and CDR2 SYDVKM. The CDR3 totals 14 residues.

This clonotype has at least ten counts. This chain joins TRBV20-1 and TRBJ2-7; D gene uncertain. The CDR3 extends over 15 amino acids. V gave up 0 bases and J gave up 1 base, with 13 bases separating them. Germline CDR1 is DFQATT and CDR2 is SNEGSKA (reference sequence). CDR3 sequence reads: CSARDPSDASYEQYF. Written as DNA, the CDR3 is TGCAGTGCTAGAGACCCCAGCGACGCGTCCTACGAGCAGTACTTC.

The chain joins TRBV28 to TRBJ1-1; TRBD1 matches 9 bases. V was pared by 6 bases and J by 6 bases, with 5 bases of the junction left unmatched. This CDR3 has 13 residues. Per germline, CDR1 MDHEN and CDR2 SYDVKM. CDR3 bases: TGTGCCAGCAGATCGGGACAGGGCTCTGAAGCTTTCTTT. It yields the protein CASRSGQGSEAFF.

This rearrangement joins TRBV12-3 or TRBV12-4 to TRBJ1-4; 11 bases are shared with TRBD1. The CDR3 totals 15 residues. Losses at the gene ends were 6 bases for V and 4 bases for J; bases not matched to a gene: 4. The CDR3 sequence is CASRVGTGGNEKLFF. For the CDR3, the DNA is TGTGCCAGCAGAGTCGGGACAGGGGGTAATGAAAAACTGTTTTTT.

This clonotype was seen only a few times. The chain couples TRBV12-3 or TRBV12-4 to TRBJ2-3; D uncertain. The CDR3 spans 14 residues. Trimming took 0 bases from V and 4 from J, leaving 8 bases between them. The DNA of the CDR3 is TGTGCCAGCAGTTTAGCCCCTGGTGCAGATACGCAGTATTTT. This encodes CASSLAPGADTQYF.

This clonotype was observed many times. This chain uses TRBV12-3 or TRBV12-4 with TRBJ2-1; 7 bases are a match to TRBD2. V was clipped by 0 bases and J by 8 bases; unmatched bases: 4. The length of the CDR3 is 14 residues. As DNA, the CDR3 is TGTGCCAGCAGTTTAGCGGGAGGGCCAGATGAGCAGTTCTTC. Protein sequence: CASSLAGGPDEQFF.